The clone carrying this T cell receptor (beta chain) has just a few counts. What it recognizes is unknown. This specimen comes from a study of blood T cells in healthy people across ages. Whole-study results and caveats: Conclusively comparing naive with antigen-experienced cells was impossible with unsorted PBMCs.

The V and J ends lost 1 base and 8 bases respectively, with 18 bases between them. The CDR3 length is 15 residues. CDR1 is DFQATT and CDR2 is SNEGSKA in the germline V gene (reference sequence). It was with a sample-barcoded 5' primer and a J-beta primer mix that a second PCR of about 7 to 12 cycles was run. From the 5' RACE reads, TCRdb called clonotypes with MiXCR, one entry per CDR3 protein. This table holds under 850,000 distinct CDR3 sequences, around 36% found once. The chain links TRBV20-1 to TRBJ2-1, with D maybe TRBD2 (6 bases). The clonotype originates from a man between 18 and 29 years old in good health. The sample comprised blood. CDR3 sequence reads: CSARASGTLRDEQFF. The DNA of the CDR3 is TGCAGTGCTAGAGCCTCCGGGACTCTCAGGGATGAGCAGTTCTTC.